This is a list of T cell receptor beta chains from one sample in a study of T cell repertoires in cytomegalovirus infection. TCRdb re-analysed the reads in MiXCR, keeping a single row per CDR3 protein. The sample holds hundreds of thousands of distinct CDR3 sequences; approximately 6.7% are singletons and the top ten take roughly 6.5%. The specimen was PBMCs. These receptors came from a human donor in good health (CMV status not recorded). Some clones in this sample may be carry-over from other donors' samples. Each CDR3 is given with its conserved first and last residue.

CDR3 protein: CASSPYHEQYF
V gene: TRBV6-2/TRBV6-3
J gene: TRBJ2-7

CDR3 protein: CASSLIYGYTF
V gene: TRBV5-4
J gene: TRBJ1-2

CDR3 protein: CASRPQGGRNQPQHF
V gene: TRBV28
J gene: TRBJ1-5

CDR3 protein: CASSSVTGGTYEQYF
V gene: TRBV6-5
J gene: TRBJ2-7

CDR3 protein: CASIGTGQEPQHF
V gene: TRBV19
J gene: TRBJ1-5

CDR3 protein: CASSFSGPPNTGELFF
V gene: TRBV7-2
J gene: TRBJ2-2

CDR3 protein: CASSLSPREQFF
V gene: TRBV28
J gene: TRBJ2-1

CDR3 protein: CASTHLEVPFF
V gene: TRBV25-1
J gene: TRBJ1-1

CDR3 protein: CASSLVTTTGELFF
V gene: TRBV5-1
J gene: TRBJ2-2

CDR3 protein: CASSHRGPTEAFF
V gene: TRBV6-2/TRBV6-3
J gene: TRBJ1-1

CDR3 protein: CSAPRGLSNTGELFF
V gene: TRBV20-1
J gene: TRBJ2-2

CDR3 protein: CATSRGGTGVKYGTEAFF
V gene: TRBV15
J gene: TRBJ1-1

CDR3 protein: CASSLPGIGENTGELFF
V gene: TRBV6-2/TRBV6-3
J gene: TRBJ2-2

CDR3 protein: CASSEALPSDGDTQYF
V gene: TRBV2
J gene: TRBJ2-3

CDR3 protein: CASSLEDRARWFF
V gene: TRBV7-2
J gene: TRBJ2-1

CDR3 protein: CASSIPDRSNYGYTF
V gene: TRBV28
J gene: TRBJ1-2

CDR3 protein: CASSSRPGLPRELFF
V gene: TRBV7-2
J gene: TRBJ2-2

CDR3 protein: CSASRSGGHTGELFF
V gene: TRBV20-1
J gene: TRBJ2-2

CDR3 protein: CASSGDSMNTEAFF
V gene: TRBV2
J gene: TRBJ1-1

CDR3 protein: CSTGAVNTEAFF
V gene: TRBV29-1
J gene: TRBJ1-1

CDR3 protein: CSAGVVQRGLTNTQYF
V gene: TRBV20-1
J gene: TRBJ2-3

CDR3 protein: CASSPARAAEPQHF
V gene: TRBV18
J gene: TRBJ1-5

CDR3 protein: CASSLRHPQGTITDTQYF
V gene: TRBV7-2
J gene: TRBJ2-3

CDR3 protein: CASSALTANYGYTF
V gene: TRBV2
J gene: TRBJ1-2

CDR3 protein: CSARDVGQGEGYTF
V gene: TRBV20-1
J gene: TRBJ1-2

CDR3 protein: CASSFQGVGNSPLHF
V gene: TRBV28
J gene: TRBJ1-6

CDR3 protein: CASSSPGTGGDTGELFF
V gene: TRBV13
J gene: TRBJ2-2

CDR3 protein: CASSLELGAAGELFF
V gene: TRBV7-2
J gene: TRBJ2-2

CDR3 protein: CASSQGVTQPQHF
V gene: TRBV4-2
J gene: TRBJ1-5

CDR3 protein: CATSRGYSNQPQHF
V gene: TRBV15
J gene: TRBJ1-5

CDR3 protein: CASSPDRGNGYTF
V gene: TRBV18
J gene: TRBJ1-2

CDR3 protein: CAWSLRGGRSNQPQHF
V gene: TRBV30
J gene: TRBJ1-5

CDR3 protein: CATSDLPGTGGNEQFF
V gene: TRBV24-1
J gene: TRBJ2-1

CDR3 protein: CASSLQQGTEAFF
V gene: TRBV5-1
J gene: TRBJ1-1

CDR3 protein: CASSYSISAGDRGTQYF
V gene: TRBV6-5
J gene: TRBJ2-5

CDR3 protein: CASGTAPNEKLFF
V gene: TRBV5-1
J gene: TRBJ1-4

CDR3 protein: CASRQTRVSTDTQYF
V gene: TRBV6-2/TRBV6-3
J gene: TRBJ2-3

CDR3 protein: CASRQGADTGELFF
V gene: TRBV13
J gene: TRBJ2-2

CDR3 protein: CASSFRGDYEQYF
V gene: TRBV7-2
J gene: TRBJ2-7

CDR3 protein: CASSSNRGQGYTF
V gene: TRBV7-2
J gene: TRBJ1-2

CDR3 protein: CASSLQGALGMNTEAFF
V gene: TRBV5-6
J gene: TRBJ1-1

CDR3 protein: CASSPSRRTEAFF
V gene: TRBV18
J gene: TRBJ1-1

CDR3 protein: CASTLGGPGGEQFF
V gene: TRBV28
J gene: TRBJ2-1

CDR3 protein: CASSFLTGGETEAFF
V gene: TRBV7-2
J gene: TRBJ1-1

CDR3 protein: CASSAGTGVYETQYF
V gene: TRBV12-3/TRBV12-4
J gene: TRBJ2-5

CDR3 protein: CASSLGAGPETQYF
V gene: TRBV7-9
J gene: TRBJ2-5

CDR3 protein: CASSPSGLQETQYF
V gene: TRBV5-6
J gene: TRBJ2-5

CDR3 protein: CASSLIAGDTEAFF
V gene: TRBV7-2
J gene: TRBJ1-1

CDR3 protein: CASSLRRGGDGYTF
V gene: TRBV7-2
J gene: TRBJ1-2